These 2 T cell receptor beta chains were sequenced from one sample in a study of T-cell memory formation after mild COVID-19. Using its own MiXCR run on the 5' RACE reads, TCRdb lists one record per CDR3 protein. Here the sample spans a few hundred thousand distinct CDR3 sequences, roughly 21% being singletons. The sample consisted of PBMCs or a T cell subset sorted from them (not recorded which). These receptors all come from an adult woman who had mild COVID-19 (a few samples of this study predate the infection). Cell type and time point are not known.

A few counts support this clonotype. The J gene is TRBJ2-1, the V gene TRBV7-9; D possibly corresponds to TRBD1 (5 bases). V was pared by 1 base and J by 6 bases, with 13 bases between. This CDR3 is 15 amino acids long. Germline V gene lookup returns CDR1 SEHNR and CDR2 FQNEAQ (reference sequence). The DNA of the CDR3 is TGTGCCAGCAGCTTAGAAGGGGAAATGGGCAATGAGCAGTTCTTC. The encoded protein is CASSLEGEMGNEQFF.

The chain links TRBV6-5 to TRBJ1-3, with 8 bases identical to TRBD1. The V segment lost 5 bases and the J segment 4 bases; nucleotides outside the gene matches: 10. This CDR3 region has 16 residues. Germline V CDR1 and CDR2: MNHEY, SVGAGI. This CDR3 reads CASSQGQALTGNTIYF. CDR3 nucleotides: TGTGCCAGCAGTCAGGGACAGGCCTTAACGGGAAACACCATATATTTT.